The sample holds a few counts of the clone carrying this TCR beta chain. Its antigen is unknown. This specimen comes from a study of T-cell memory formation after mild COVID-19. From 5'RACE with constant-segment primers came TCR alpha and TCR beta cDNA libraries that carried sample barcodes and UMIs. TCRdb used MiXCR to reprocess the 5' RACE reads, holding one entry per CDR3 protein. The sample gives a few hundred thousand distinct CDR3 sequences, about a sixth of which show up once; roughly 21% is in the top ten. The study's findings and limits: Researchers found some responding clones in pre-infection memory, a sign that cross-reactive memory joined.

This CDR3 has 16 residues. Deletions cut 5 bases from V and 4 bases from J, with 20 bases between. Germline-derived CDR1 and CDR2 are SEHNR and FQNEAQ (reference sequence). The source material was PBMCs or a T cell subset sorted from them (not recorded which). The sequence derives from a young man who had mild COVID-19 (a few samples of this study predate the infection). Cell type and time point are not known. This chain uses TRBV7-9 with TRBJ1-2; maybe TRBD1 (5 bases). CDR3 region: CASSSRDGLNLYGYTF. The CDR3 nucleotides are TGTGCCAGCAGCAGCCGGGACGGATTAAACCTCTATGGCTACACCTTC.